A single sample gave rise to the 11 T cell receptor beta chains below, sequenced in a study of T cells after yellow fever vaccination. Each CDR3 protein is one row after TCRdb ran MiXCR on the 5' RACE reads. The profile shows about 220,000 distinct CDR3 sequences, roughly 3% of them singletons. The sample in question was CD4+ T cells sorted from PBMCs, obtained 10 days after the yellow fever booster vaccination. Source of these receptors: a man aged 18 to 29 who received the YFV17D yellow fever vaccine.

This clonotype was seen at least ten times. J is TRBJ2-1 and V is TRBV5-1, with 8 nucleotides matching TRBD2. With 3 bases clipped from V and 10 bases from J, the junction kept 6 bases outside the gene matches. The CDR3 spans 13 residues. Germline-derived CDR1 and CDR2 are SGHRS and YFSETQ. This chain's CDR3 is CASSSDAGGEQFF. The DNA of the CDR3 is TGCGCCAGCAGCTCGGATGCGGGAGGAGAGCAGTTCTTC.

This clonotype was seen at least ten times. V is TRBV2 and J is TRBJ1-1; D is possibly TRBD1 (6 bases). The CDR3 is 14 amino acids. Germline V lookup: CDR1 SNHLY, CDR2 FYNNEI. Trimming cost V 7 bases and J 1 base, with 13 bases left between them. The CDR3 DNA follows: TGTGCCAGCACAGCCGAAGGGGGGAACACTGAAGCTTTCTTT. Residues: CASTAEGGNTEAFF. The whole variable domain, filled in from reference TRBV2 and TRBJ1-1, reads EPEVTQTPSHQVTQMGQEVILRCVPISNHLYFYWYRQILGQKVEFLVSFYNNEISEKSEIFDDQFSVERPDGSNFTLKIRSTKLEDSAMYFCASTAEGGNTEAFFGQGTRLTVV.

This CDR3 is CASSGTGTETYEQYF. The CDR3 DNA follows: TGCGCCAGCAGTGGGACCGGGACGGAAACCTACGAGCAGTACTTC. The rearrangement links TRBV10-2 to TRBJ2-7, with D tentatively TRBD1 or TRBD2 (5 bases each). V shed 4 bases and J shed 2 bases, with 15 bases lying between them. CDR1 WSHSY and CDR2 SAAADI come from the germline V gene. The CDR3 sequence is 15 residues long.

At least ten counts were recorded for this clonotype. V and J are TRBV6-2 or TRBV6-3 and TRBJ1-6; D gene uncertain. CDR1 and CDR2 from the germline V gene are MNHEY and SVGEGT. This CDR3 region has 14 residues. The V end lost 2 bases, the J end lost 10 bases, and 12 bases lay between the germline ends. The CDR3: CASSYPPLGSPLHF. CDR3 in DNA: TGTGCCAGCAGTTACCCACCGCTTGGGTCACCCCTCCACTTT.

In its sample, this clonotype was seen a few times. The chain combines TRBV4-2 with TRBJ2-5; no clear D gene. V was trimmed by 3 bases and J by 5 bases, leaving 13 bases between them. CDR3 size: 14 residues. Germline V gene sequence: CDR1 LGHNA, CDR2 YNFKEQ. CDR3 amino acids: CASSQGSLMETQYF. DNA for the CDR3: TGTGCCAGCAGCCAGGGCTCCCTCATGGAGACCCAGTACTTC.

This clonotype was picked up a small number of times. The chain uses TRBV6-6 and TRBJ1-1, with 7 bases fitting TRBD1. J was trimmed by 8 bases and V by 6 bases; bases with no gene match: 3. In germline, CDR1 is MNHNY, CDR2 SVGAGI (reference sequence). The CDR3 runs 11 residues. The CDR3 region is CASRNRGEAFF. The CDR3 DNA reads as TGTGCCAGCAGAAACAGGGGAGAAGCTTTCTTT.

Ten or more counts support this clonotype. CDR3 sequence (DNA): TGTGCCAGCAGTTCCGGGACAGCAAACTCCTACGAGCAGTACGTC. Its translation: CASSSGTANSYEQYV. This chain links TRBV6-2 or TRBV6-3 with TRBJ2-7; TRBD1 matches at 7 bases. CDR1 is MNHEY, CDR2 SVGEGT, per germline. Trimming took 4 bases from V and 0 from J; bases not matched to a gene: 6. This CDR3 contains 15 residues.

The rearrangement links TRBV5-1 to TRBJ2-3; the D gene could be TRBD1 or TRBD2 (5 bases each). The CDR3 spans 18 residues. V was clipped by 7 bases and J by 7 bases, with 31 bases between them. Germline CDR1 and CDR2: SGHRS and YFSETQ. CDR3: CASRLRLTFVGDGNTQYF. DNA of the CDR3: TGCGCCAGCCGCCTTAGGCTTACTTTTGTGGGGGACGGAAATACGCAGTATTTT.

This clonotype was observed at least ten times. The chain employs TRBV5-1 and TRBJ1-1; D call uncertain. The CDR3 contains 12 residues. CDR1 and CDR2 from the germline V gene are SGHRS and YFSETQ. Trimming cost V 3 bases and J 4 bases, with 7 bases left between them. CDR3 DNA sequence: TGCGCCAGCAGCTCTGCCCGCACTGAAGCTTTCTTT. This codes for CASSSARTEAFF.

This clonotype has ten or more counts. The rearrangement uses TRBV7-2 and TRBJ2-3; a possible D gene is TRBD1 (5 bases). The ends were cut back, 1 base at V and 5 bases at J, with 7 bases in the middle. Germline CDR1 is SGHTA and CDR2 is FQGNSA. The CDR3 is 13 amino acids. CDR3 protein: CASSLEGVDTQYF. The CDR3 nucleotides read TGTGCCAGCAGCTTAGAAGGGGTAGATACGCAGTATTTT.

The genes are TRBV18 and TRBJ2-6, with 7 nucleotides matching TRBD1. Trimming cost V 3 bases and J 6 bases; bases outside gene matches: 2. Germline CDR1 reads KGHSH; CDR2 reads LQKENI. The CDR3 consists of 14 residues. The CDR3 sequence: CASSPTGEANVLTF. For the CDR3, the DNA is TGTGCCAGCTCACCTACAGGGGAGGCCAACGTCCTGACTTTC.